These 6 T cell receptor beta chains came from one sample sequenced in a study of T cells in Graves' hyperthyroidism and ophthalmopathy (dated by TCRdb to about 2019). Receptor libraries were prepared by multiplex PCR. Sequenced using an Illumina HiSeq 2000. The TCR beta CDR3 regions were amplified from RNA transcripts. The TCR CDR3 was subjected to a first round of RT-PCR using the HTBI primer set and the Qiagen OneStep RT-PCR kit. The raw public reads went through TCRdb reprocessing: fastp at Q25, MiXCR clone calling, in-frame beta chains kept. Every CDR3 protein is listed once, alongside the most common genes and DNA of its rows. This sample gives some 440,000 distinct CDR3 sequences in total; approximately 14% of them show up just once. Roughly 7.4% of the sample is taken by the ten largest. Material for sequencing was blood. The receptors here all came from a woman between 18 and 29 years old with Graves' hyperthyroidism.

V and J are TRBV6-1 and TRBJ1-2; 8 nucleotides match TRBD1. CDR1 and CDR2 from the germline V gene are MNHNS and SASEGT. V lost 11 bases, J lost 8 bases, and 19 bases stayed unmatched. The CDR3 spans 15 residues. The CDR3 loop is CAGTNDPRGRRGYTF. CDR3 in DNA: TGTGCCGGCACAAACGATCCCAGGGGGCGTAGAGGCTACACCTTC.

This clonotype has a handful of counts. The CDR3 here is CASSLRHEQYF. CDR3 DNA sequence: TGTGCCAGCAGTTTAAGGCACGAGCAGTACTTC. V gene TRBV12-3 or TRBV12-4 combines with J gene TRBJ2-7; D gene unclear. Deletions cut 2 bases from V and 5 bases from J, with 4 bases between. This CDR3 has 11 residues.

CDR3: CSVGLEQYF. Written as DNA, the CDR3 is TGCAGTGTAGGGCTCGAGCAGTACTTC. The chain uses TRBV20-1 and TRBJ2-7; D remains ambiguous. Germline loops: CDR1 DFQATT, CDR2 SNEGSKA (reference sequence). There are 9 residues in the CDR3. Deletions cut 7 bases from V and 6 bases from J, with 7 bases between.

This clonotype was picked up many times. This chain uses TRBV5-1 with TRBJ2-3; TRBD1 might be the D (6 bases). Germline-derived CDR1 and CDR2 are SGHRS and YFSETQ. The CDR3 totals 15 residues. V lost 5 bases, J lost 2 bases, and 15 bases lay in between. The CDR3 coding sequence is TGCGCCAGCAGTCCTGACAGGCCCCTCACAGATACGCAGTATTTT. It specifies CASSPDRPLTDTQYF.

In its sample, this clonotype was seen many times. V and J are TRBV20-1 and TRBJ2-1; 9 bases align to TRBD2. Germline V gene lookup returns CDR1 DFQATT and CDR2 SNEGSKA (reference sequence). Unmatched junction bases numbered 12, after V lost 4 bases and J lost 8 bases. The CDR3 spans 15 residues. CDR3 amino acids: CSATQAGGGVDEQFF. As DNA, the CDR3 is TGCAGTGCTACCCAAGCGGGAGGTGGCGTCGATGAGCAGTTCTTC.

V gene TRBV6-5 combines with J gene TRBJ2-7; the D is unclear. CDR1 is MNHEY, CDR2 SVGAGI, per germline. Trimming took 0 bases from V and 0 from J, leaving 12 bases between them. This CDR3 is built from 16 residues. The CDR3 coding sequence is TGTGCCAGCAGTTACTCGACTCTAAGGACCTCCTACGAGCAGTACTTC. Protein product: CASSYSTLRTSYEQYF.